This T cell receptor beta chain was identified in a study of a mutant IDH1 vaccine in newly diagnosed glioma. In the study overall: Mean patient age was approximately 40 years; approximately 62% were male and 37.5% female. The therapy given earlier, which was standard therapy, consisted of radiotherapy, temozolomide, or both, and most of the patients received both. Overall study results and limits: Pseudoprogression apparently lacked any relation to changes in top peripheral T cell clonotypes.

Time point meaning: baseline, week 1 (first vaccination visit). Regarding treatment: pre-vaccination baseline after standard-of-care therapy. The donor cohort comprised cases of new WHO grade 3 or 4 IDH1-mutant, ATRX-lost astrocytoma. On this clone itself: Its antigen is unknown. Compared with germline, one end of the junction differs, possibly owing to a read error.

The protocol was immunoSEQ multiplex PCR, while the TCRdb copy is restricted to in-frame clones and leaves out a portion. Of tens of thousands of clones in the sample, roughly 80% were seen once. The V gene's germline CDR1 is SSHAT and CDR2 FNYEAQ (reference sequence). The CDR3 contains 15 residues. This chain uses TRBV7-7 with TRBJ2-3, with D maybe TRBD1 (6 bases). This TCR was sampled from a man between 18 and 29 years old with glioma. The material was PBMCs, obtained from a glioma patient treated with radiotherapy, temozolomide or both. The CDR3 loop reads CASSLTPGQTDTQYF. Written as DNA, the CDR3 is TGTGCTAGCAGCTTAACCCCTGGACAGACAGATACGCAGTATTTT.